This is a list of T cell receptor beta chains from one sample in a study of T cell responses to AZD1222 COVID-19 vaccine. Produced via immunoSEQ multiplex PCR; TCRdb's table is partial and in-frame only. The sample has some 150,000 clones; over 90% are singletons. Specimen: peripheral blood, collected on day 0 of AZD1222 vaccination. These receptors were collected from an adult in good health. The conserved cysteine and the conserved F or W are not part of the CDR3 here.

>TRBJ2-6|TRBV25-1
ASRRLGANVLT
>TRBJ2-4|TRBV5-1
ASSLEGSPDIQY
>TRBJ1-2|TRBV10-3
AISESEAGVYGYT
>TRBJ1-6|TRBV6-5
ASSRRQHNSPLH
>TRBJ2-1|TRBV25-1
ASSEEVSEQF
>TRBJ2-5|TRBV29-1
SVAYEETQY
>TRBJ2-2|TRBV5-1
ASSLGGPTSNTGELF
>TRBJ1-3|TRBV18
ASSPFGTGDTSGNTIY
>TRBJ2-7|TRBV2
ASKSGSSYEQY
>TRBJ1-2|TRBV11-2
ASSSQWGTRANYGYT
>TRBJ2-6|TRBV6-1
ASSDYSSGANVLT
>TRBJ2-3|TRBV7-6
ASSPGQGFS
>TRBJ1-1|TRBV7-9
ASSLVTYTEAF
>TRBJ1-5|TRBV19
ASTPTEDSNQPQH
>TRBJ2-2|TRBV5-1
ASSSQGARTGELF
>TRBJ2-5|TRBV4-1
ASSQFIAGVGSQTQY
>TRBJ2-3|TRBV30
AWSPDRADTQY
>TRBJ1-1|TRBV30
AWTERMNTEAF
>TRBJ2-1|TRBV20-1
SASLALPPVHEQF
>TRBJ1-5|TRBV19
ASSQTGVRSQPQH
>TRBJ1-6|TRBV7-2
ASSLGGRHNSPLH
>TRBJ2-5|TRBV7-2
ASSLGGEGVQETQY
>TRBJ1-2|TRBV4-1
ASSQDTKTLNYGYT
>TRBJ2-2|TRBV5-1
ASSLGRYTGELF
>TRBJ1-2|TRBV2
ASSDIGSGYT
>TRBJ2-7|TRBV30
AWSDRTGGYEQY
>TRBJ2-7|TRBV5-1
ASSSRRSGSIDAYEQY
>TRBJ2-2|TRBV11-2
ASSLEGLYTGELF
>TRBJ2-7|TRBV4-1
ASSQVGRRNEQY
>TRBJ1-3|TRBV6-5
ASKRGRSSGNTIY
>TRBJ2-2|TRBV9
ASSVVSSGSGTGELF
>TRBJ2-7|TRBV27
ASSSLAGGVHEQY
>TRBJ1-2|TRBV13
ASSLGQESGYT
>TRBJ2-3|TRBV27
ASGGTGGPDTQY
>TRBJ2-5|TRBV7-3
ASSPGHQETQY
>TRBJ2-1|TRBV19
ASSTQLAGGYNEQF
>TRBJ1-4|TRBV5-1
ASSLDPMGVDEKLF
>TRBJ1-1|TRBV5-1
ASSKDRNTEAF
>TRBJ1-4|TRBV30
AWREVDEKLF
>TRBJ2-2|TRBV7-6
ASSPLAPRDTGELF
>TRBJ1-5|TRBV5-1
ASTLAGDPLKD
>TRBJ1-5|TRBV9
ASSVGGGGGQPQH
>TRBJ1-1|TRBV4-1
ASSQEPGQNTEAF
>TRBJ1-2|TRBV19
ASSIPPYYGYT
>TRBJ1-6|TRBV6-5
ASSYTGYNSPLH
>TRBJ2-1|TRBV2
ASSERRASAFGNEQF
>TRBJ1-5|TRBV6-5
ASRRGGAPQPQH
>TRBJ2-1|TRBV11-2
ASSSYRDKLNEQF
>TRBJ2-3|TRBV2
ASREREESTDTQY
>TRBJ1-4|TRBV24-1
ATSDEGQGDEKLF
>TRBJ1-5|TRBV24-1
ATSDPGQGINQPQH
>TRBJ2-5|TRBV27
ASRRKTSVRLGETQY
>TRBJ2-6|TRBV5-1
ASSLAGVRSGANVLT
>TRBJ2-1|TRBV19
ASSIGGEQF